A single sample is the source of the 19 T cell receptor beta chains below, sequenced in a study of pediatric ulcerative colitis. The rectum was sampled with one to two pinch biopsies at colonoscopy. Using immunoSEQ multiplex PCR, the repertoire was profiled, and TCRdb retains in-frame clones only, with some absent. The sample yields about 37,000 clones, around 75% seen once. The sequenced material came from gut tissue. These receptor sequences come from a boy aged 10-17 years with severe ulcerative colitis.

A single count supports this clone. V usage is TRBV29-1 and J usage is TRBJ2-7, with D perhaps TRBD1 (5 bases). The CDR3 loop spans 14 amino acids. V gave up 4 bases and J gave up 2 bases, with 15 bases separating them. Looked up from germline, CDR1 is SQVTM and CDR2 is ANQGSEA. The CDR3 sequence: CSVGNRTGTYEQYF. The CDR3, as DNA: TGCAGCGTTGGCAACAGGACGGGTACCTACGAGCAGTACTTC.

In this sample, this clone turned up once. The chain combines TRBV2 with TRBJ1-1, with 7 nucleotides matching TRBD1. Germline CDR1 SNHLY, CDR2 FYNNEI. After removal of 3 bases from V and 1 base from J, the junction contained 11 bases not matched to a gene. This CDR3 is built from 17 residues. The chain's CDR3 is CASSEGQFRTRNTEAFF. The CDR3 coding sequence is TGTGCCAGCAGTGAGGGACAGTTTAGGACCCGGAACACTGAAGCTTTCTTT. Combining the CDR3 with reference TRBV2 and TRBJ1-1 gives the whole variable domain EPEVTQTPSHQVTQMGQEVILRCVPISNHLYFYWYRQILGQKVEFLVSFYNNEISEKSEIFDDQFSVERPDGSNFTLKIRSTKLEDSAMYFCASSEGQFRTRNTEAFFGQGTRLTVV.

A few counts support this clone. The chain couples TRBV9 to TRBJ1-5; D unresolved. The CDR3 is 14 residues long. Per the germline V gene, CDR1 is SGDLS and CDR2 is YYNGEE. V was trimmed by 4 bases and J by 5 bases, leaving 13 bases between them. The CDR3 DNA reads TGTGCCAGCAGCCCCGGTAACGGGCATCAGCCCCAGCATTTT. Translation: CASSPGNGHQPQHF.

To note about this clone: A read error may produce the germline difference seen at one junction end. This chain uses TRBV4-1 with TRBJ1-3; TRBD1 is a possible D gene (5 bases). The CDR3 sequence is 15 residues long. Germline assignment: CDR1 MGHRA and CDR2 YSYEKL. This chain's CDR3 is CASSPGTLGEGTTYF. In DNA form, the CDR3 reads TGCGCCAGCAGCCCGGGGACTTTGGGAGAGGGCACCACATATTTT.

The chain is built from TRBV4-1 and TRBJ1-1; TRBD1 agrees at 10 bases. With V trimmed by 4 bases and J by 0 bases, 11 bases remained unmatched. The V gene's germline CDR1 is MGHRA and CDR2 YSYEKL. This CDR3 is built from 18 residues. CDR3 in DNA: TGCGCCAGCAGCCCGCTCCTCGACAGGGGGCACGTGAACACTGAAGCTTTCTTT. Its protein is CASSPLLDRGHVNTEAFF.

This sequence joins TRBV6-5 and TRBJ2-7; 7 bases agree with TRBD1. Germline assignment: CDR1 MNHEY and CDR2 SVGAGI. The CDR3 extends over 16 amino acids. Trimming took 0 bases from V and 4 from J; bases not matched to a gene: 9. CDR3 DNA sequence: TGTGCCAGCAGTTACTCGATAGGGGGCAATGTTTACGAGCAGTACTTC. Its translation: CASSYSIGGNVYEQYF.

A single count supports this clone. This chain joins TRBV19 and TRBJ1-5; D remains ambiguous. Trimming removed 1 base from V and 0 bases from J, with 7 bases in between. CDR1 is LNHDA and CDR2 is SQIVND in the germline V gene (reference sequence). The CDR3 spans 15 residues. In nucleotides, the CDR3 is TGTGCCAGTAGTATAGGGCCCTATAGCAATCAGCCCCAGCATTTT. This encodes CASSIGPYSNQPQHF.

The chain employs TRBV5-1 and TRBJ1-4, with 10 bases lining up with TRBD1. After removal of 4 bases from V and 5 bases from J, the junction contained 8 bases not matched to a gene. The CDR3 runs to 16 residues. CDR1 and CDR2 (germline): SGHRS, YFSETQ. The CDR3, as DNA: TGCGCCAGCAGCCCGAACGACAGGGGGCAAAATGAAAAACTGTTTTTT. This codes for CASSPNDRGQNEKLFF.

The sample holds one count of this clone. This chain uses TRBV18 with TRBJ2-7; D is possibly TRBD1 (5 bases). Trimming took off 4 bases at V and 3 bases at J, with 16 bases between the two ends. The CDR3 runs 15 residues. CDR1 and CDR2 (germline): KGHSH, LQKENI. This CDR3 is CASSLNPDTRYEQYF. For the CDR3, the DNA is TGTGCCAGCTCACTAAACCCGGACACCCGCTACGAGCAGTACTTC.

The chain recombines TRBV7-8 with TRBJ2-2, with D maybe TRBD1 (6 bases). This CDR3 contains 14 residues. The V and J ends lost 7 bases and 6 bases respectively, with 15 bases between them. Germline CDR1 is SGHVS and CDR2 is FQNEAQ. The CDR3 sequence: CASNPGHISGELFF. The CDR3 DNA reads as TGTGCCAGCAACCCGGGACATATCTCCGGGGAGCTGTTTTTT.

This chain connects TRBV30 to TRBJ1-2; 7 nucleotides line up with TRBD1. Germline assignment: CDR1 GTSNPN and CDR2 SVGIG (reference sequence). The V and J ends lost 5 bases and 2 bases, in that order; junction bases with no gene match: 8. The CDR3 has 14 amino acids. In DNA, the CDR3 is TGTGCCTGGGCTGACACAGGGGAAAACTATGGCTACACCTTC. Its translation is CAWADTGENYGYTF. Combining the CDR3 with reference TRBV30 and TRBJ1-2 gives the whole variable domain SQTIHQWPATLVQPVGSPLSLECTVEGTSNPNLYWYRQAAGRGLQLLFYSVGIGQISSEVPQNLSASRPQDRQFILSSKKLLLSDSGFYLCAWADTGENYGYTFGSGTRLTVV.

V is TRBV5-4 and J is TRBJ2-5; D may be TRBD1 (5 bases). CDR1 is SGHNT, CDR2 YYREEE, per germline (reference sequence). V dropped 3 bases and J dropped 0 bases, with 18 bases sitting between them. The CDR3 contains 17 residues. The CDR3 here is CASSSLGQAGYQETQYF. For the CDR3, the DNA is TGTGCCAGCAGCTCGTTGGGGCAGGCCGGGTACCAAGAGACCCAGTACTTC.

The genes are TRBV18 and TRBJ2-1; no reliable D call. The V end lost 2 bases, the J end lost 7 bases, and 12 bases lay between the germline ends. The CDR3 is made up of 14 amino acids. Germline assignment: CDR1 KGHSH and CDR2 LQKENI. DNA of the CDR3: TGTGCCAGCTCACCATCCTCTAGGACGAATGAGCAGTTCTTC. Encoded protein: CASSPSSRTNEQFF.

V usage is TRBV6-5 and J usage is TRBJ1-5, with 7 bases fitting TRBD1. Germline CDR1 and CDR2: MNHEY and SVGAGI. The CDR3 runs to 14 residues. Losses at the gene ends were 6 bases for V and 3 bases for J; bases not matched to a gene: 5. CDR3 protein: CASSRTGANQPQHF. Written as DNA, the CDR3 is TGTGCCAGCAGCAGAACAGGGGCCAATCAGCCCCAGCATTTT.

As DNA, the CDR3 is TGCGCCAGCAGTGAGTCCGGACAGTTGAACACTGAAGCTTTCTTT. As protein: CASSESGQLNTEAFF. The chain uses TRBV10-1 and TRBJ1-1; possible D gene TRBD1, 6 bases. Germline CDR1 reads WNHNN; CDR2 reads SYGVQD (reference sequence). There are 15 residues in the CDR3. V shed 0 bases and J shed 0 bases, with 8 bases lying between them.

CDR3 bases: TGTGCCAGCAGCTTCCCCGGGACAGGGGACACTGAAGCTTTCTTT. Protein product: CASSFPGTGDTEAFF. The rearrangement uses TRBV5-6 and TRBJ1-1, with 10 bases matching TRBD1. J was trimmed by 3 bases and V by 2 bases; bases with no gene match: 4. Germline V gene sequence: CDR1 SGHDT, CDR2 YYEEEE. CDR3 length: 15 residues.

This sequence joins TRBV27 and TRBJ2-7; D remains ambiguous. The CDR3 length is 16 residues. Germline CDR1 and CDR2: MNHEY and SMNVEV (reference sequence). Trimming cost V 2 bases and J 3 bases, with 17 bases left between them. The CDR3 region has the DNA TGTGCCAGCAGTTTACGAACGGCACAAGGAAACTACGAGCAGTACTTC. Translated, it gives CASSLRTAQGNYEQYF.

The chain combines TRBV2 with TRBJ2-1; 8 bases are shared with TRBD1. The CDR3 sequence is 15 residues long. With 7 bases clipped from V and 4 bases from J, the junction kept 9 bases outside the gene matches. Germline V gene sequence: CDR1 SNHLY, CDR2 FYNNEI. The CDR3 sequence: CASKQPGQEYNEQFF. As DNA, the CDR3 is TGTGCCAGCAAGCAACCGGGACAGGAATACAATGAGCAGTTCTTC.

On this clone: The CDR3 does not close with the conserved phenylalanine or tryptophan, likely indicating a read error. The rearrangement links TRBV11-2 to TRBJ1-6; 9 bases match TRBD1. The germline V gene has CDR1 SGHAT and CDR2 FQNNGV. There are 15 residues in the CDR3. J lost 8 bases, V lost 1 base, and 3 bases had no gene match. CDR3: CASSLGTGVDSPLHL. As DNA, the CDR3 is TGTGCCAGCAGCTTAGGGACAGGGGTAGATTCACCCCTCCACCTT.